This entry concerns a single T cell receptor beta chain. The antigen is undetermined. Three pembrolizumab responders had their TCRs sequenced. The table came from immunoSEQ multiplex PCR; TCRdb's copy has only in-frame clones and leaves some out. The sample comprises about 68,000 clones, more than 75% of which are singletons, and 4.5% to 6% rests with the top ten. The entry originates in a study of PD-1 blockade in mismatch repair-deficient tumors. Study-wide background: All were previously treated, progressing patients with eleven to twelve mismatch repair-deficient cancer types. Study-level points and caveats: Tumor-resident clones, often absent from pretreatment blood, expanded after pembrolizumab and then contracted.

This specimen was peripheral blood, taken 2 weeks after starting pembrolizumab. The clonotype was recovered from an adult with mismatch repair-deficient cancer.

In DNA form, the CDR3 reads TGTGCCAGCAGCCAAGAAAACAATGAGCAGTTCTTC. Its protein product is CASSQENNEQFF. The rearrangement links TRBV14 to TRBJ2-1; no firm D call. This CDR3 has 12 residues. V shed 0 bases and J shed 5 bases, with 2 bases lying between them. CDR1 is SGHDN, CDR2 FVKESK, per germline.